These T cell receptor beta chains were read from a single sample in a study of CD8+ T cells in alopecia areata. The repertoire was sequenced with immunoSEQ multiplex PCR; TCRdb's copy has only in-frame clones and lacks some. Among about 200,000 clones listed, just under 65% were seen once. Sequences were derived from CD4+ T cells sorted from blood, sampled at approximately week 49, from a patient treated with tofacitinib. These receptor sequences come from a human donor with alopecia areata. Both conserved end residues are part of each CDR3. The D gene is left open where the match is weak. The listing skips clone size in some rows; elsewhere it reads once, few, many or a size class.

V: TRBV6-5; D: TRBD1; J: TRBJ2-1; size: NA; DNA: TGTGCCAGCAGTTCTCGGACAGGTTACAATGAGCAGTTCTTC; CDR3: CASSSRTGYNEQFF
V: TRBV25-1; D: NA; J: TRBJ1-2; size: NA; DNA: TGTGCCAGCAGTGACCACCAATATGGCTACACCTTC; CDR3: CASSDHQYGYTF
V: TRBV4-3; D: NA; J: TRBJ1-2; size: NA; DNA: TGCGCCAGCAGCCAATCCGCCCTCGGCCGGGGCTATGGCTACACCTTC; CDR3: CASSQSALGRGYGYTF
V: TRBV7-8; D: NA; J: TRBJ2-3; size: once; DNA: TGTGCCAGCAGCGAACAGGACTGGAAAAGCCTTACCCCTCGGCGGTATTTT; CDR3: CASSEQDWKSLTPRRYF
V: TRBV2; D: NA; J: TRBJ2-7; size: few; DNA: TGTGCCAGCAGTGCGGGGAGTAGGTACGAGCAGTACTTC; CDR3: CASSAGSRYEQYF
V: TRBV15; D: NA; J: TRBJ2-7; size: NA; DNA: TGTGCCACCCAGCCCCGGGGGAACTCCTACGAGCAGTACTTC; CDR3: CATQPRGNSYEQYF
V: TRBV28; D: NA; J: TRBJ1-4; size: few; DNA: TGTGCCAGCAGTTTGGCGGGGGCGCGAGGCAGTAATGAAAAACTGTTTTTT; CDR3: CASSLAGARGSNEKLFF
V: TRBV9; D: NA; J: TRBJ1-1; size: NA; DNA: TGTGCCAGCAGCGTAACAGCGGGTACAACTGAAGCTTTCTTT; CDR3: CASSVTAGTTEAFF
V: TRBV7-2; D: NA; J: TRBJ2-3; size: NA; DNA: TGTGCCAGCAGCGCCGAGCTAGCAGATACGCAGTATTTT; CDR3: CASSAELADTQYF
V: TRBV30; D: NA; J: TRBJ1-1; size: NA; DNA: TGTGCCTGGAACCGACAGGAGAACACTGAAGCTTTCTTT; CDR3: CAWNRQENTEAFF
V: TRBV6-1; D: NA; J: TRBJ2-7; size: NA; DNA: TGTGCCAGCAGTGAAATCTACGAGCAGTACTTC; CDR3: CASSEIYEQYF
V: TRBV29-1; D: NA; J: TRBJ1-1; size: NA; DNA: TGCAGCGTTGAAGGGAATTCGGTTAACACTGAAGCTTTCTTT; CDR3: CSVEGNSVNTEAFF
V: TRBV25-1; D: NA; J: TRBJ2-4; size: NA; DNA: TGTGCCAGCAGTGACGGGACCAAAAACATTCAGTACTTC; CDR3: CASSDGTKNIQYF
V: TRBV7-3; D: NA; J: TRBJ2-7; size: few; DNA: TGTGCCAGCAGCTTAAATCCCGGCTACGAGCAGTACTTC; CDR3: CASSLNPGYEQYF
V: TRBV19; D: NA; J: TRBJ1-5; size: NA; DNA: TGTGCCAGTAGTGGAAGTAGCAATCAGCCCCAGCATTTT; CDR3: CASSGSSNQPQHF
V: TRBV18; D: NA; J: TRBJ1-3; size: few; DNA: TGTGCCAGCTCACCACCGATCGGCAGCTCTGGAAACACCATATATTTT; CDR3: CASSPPIGSSGNTIYF
V: TRBV9; D: NA; J: TRBJ1-1; size: NA; DNA: TGTGCCAGCAGCTCCAGGGACGTCGACACTGAAGCTTTCTTT; CDR3: CASSSRDVDTEAFF
V: TRBV15; D: NA; J: TRBJ1-4; size: once; DNA: TGTGCCACCAGCAGAGTTGCCCAGGGAGGAGGTGAAAAACTGTTTTTT; CDR3: CATSRVAQGGGEKLFF
V: TRBV15; D: TRBD2; J: TRBJ2-1; size: NA; DNA: TGTGCCACCAGCCCGCGGGGGGCCCATGAGCAGTTCTTC; CDR3: CATSPRGAHEQFF
V: TRBV9; D: NA; J: TRBJ1-1; size: NA; DNA: TGTGCCAGCAGCGTATTGAACACTGAAGCTTTCTTT; CDR3: CASSVLNTEAFF
V: TRBV6-6; D: TRBD1; J: TRBJ1-2; size: few; DNA: TGTGCCAGCAGGCCCCGGGACAGGGAACCATATGGCTACACCTTC; CDR3: CASRPRDREPYGYTF
V: TRBV2; D: NA; J: TRBJ2-5; size: few; DNA: TGTGCCAGCAGTGAAATCTTCTTGCGTCAAGAGACCCAGTACTTC; CDR3: CASSEIFLRQETQYF
V: TRBV29-1; D: NA; J: TRBJ1-1; size: NA; DNA: TGCAGCGCCACCGGGAACACTGAAGCTTTCTTT; CDR3: CSATGNTEAFF
V: TRBV9; D: TRBD2; J: TRBJ2-1; size: NA; DNA: TGTGCCAGCTCCGGGACTAACAATGAGCAGTTCTTC; CDR3: CASSGTNNEQFF
V: TRBV9; D: TRBD1; J: TRBJ1-2; size: NA; DNA: TGTGCCAGCAGCGAGCAACAGGGGACCCCCTATGGCTACACCTTC; CDR3: CASSEQQGTPYGYTF
V: TRBV4-3; D: NA; J: TRBJ2-3; size: few; DNA: TGCGCCAGCAGCCCGCGGAAAGCAGATACGCAGTATTTT; CDR3: CASSPRKADTQYF
V: TRBV13; D: NA; J: TRBJ2-3; size: NA; DNA: TGTGCCAGCAGCTTAGGCGGCTACACAGATACGCAGTATTTT; CDR3: CASSLGGYTDTQYF
V: TRBV29-1; D: NA; J: TRBJ1-1; size: NA; DNA: TGCAGCGTCCAATCCGGCGGAGGTTTAGGAGCTTTCTTT; CDR3: CSVQSGGGLGAFF
V: TRBV29-1; D: NA; J: TRBJ1-1; size: few; DNA: TGCAGCGTTAGCCCTCGCGGGGGGGCACGGGACACTGAAGCTTTCTTT; CDR3: CSVSPRGGARDTEAFF
V: TRBV30; D: NA; J: TRBJ1-2; size: NA; DNA: TGTGCCTGGAGTCAGTTTCCCTATGGCTACACCTTC; CDR3: CAWSQFPYGYTF
V: TRBV19; D: NA; J: TRBJ2-6; size: NA; DNA: TGTGCCAGTAGTATTCCCCGGTGGAGGGCTGGGGCCAACGTCCTGACTTTC; CDR3: CASSIPRWRAGANVLTF
V: TRBV7-2; D: NA; J: TRBJ1-6; size: NA; DNA: TGTGCCAGCAGCTTAGATCGTTCACCCCTCCACTTT; CDR3: CASSLDRSPLHF
V: TRBV19; D: NA; J: TRBJ1-1; size: NA; DNA: TGTGCCAGTAGTCCGCGGATGAACACTGAAGCTTTCTTT; CDR3: CASSPRMNTEAFF
V: TRBV27; D: NA; J: TRBJ2-7; size: medium-sized; DNA: TGTGCCAGCAGTTTAGTTGGGGGGAGCTACGAGCAGTACTTC; CDR3: CASSLVGGSYEQYF
V: TRBV23-1; D: TRBD1; J: TRBJ1-1; size: many; DNA: TGCGCCAGCAGTCTTCCGGGACAGGGGAGGACTGAAGCTTTCTTT; CDR3: CASSLPGQGRTEAFF
V: TRBV2; D: TRBD2; J: TRBJ2-5; size: NA; DNA: TGTGCCAGCGCCCTCGAGCTAGCGGGGGGCCTAAGGGAGACCCAGTACTTC; CDR3: CASALELAGGLRETQYF
V: TRBV30; D: NA; J: TRBJ1-1; size: NA; DNA: TGTGCCTGGAGTGGAGGACAGATGAACACTGAAGCTTTCTTT; CDR3: CAWSGGQMNTEAFF
V: TRBV30; D: NA; J: TRBJ1-2; size: NA; DNA: TGTGCCGCCGCCCCAGGGGGCTACACCTTC; CDR3: CAAAPGGYTF
V: TRBV20-1; D: NA; J: TRBJ1-1; size: NA; DNA: TGCAGTGCCAGCCCCCTTCCTTTCTTT; CDR3: CSASPLPFF
V: TRBV20-1; D: NA; J: TRBJ2-3; size: NA; DNA: TGCAGTGCTAGTGATGATATCCTGTATTTT; CDR3: CSASDDILYF
V: TRBV13; D: NA; J: TRBJ2-7; size: NA; DNA: TGTGCCAGACAAGGAATAGGGGAGCAGTACTTC; CDR3: CARQGIGEQYF